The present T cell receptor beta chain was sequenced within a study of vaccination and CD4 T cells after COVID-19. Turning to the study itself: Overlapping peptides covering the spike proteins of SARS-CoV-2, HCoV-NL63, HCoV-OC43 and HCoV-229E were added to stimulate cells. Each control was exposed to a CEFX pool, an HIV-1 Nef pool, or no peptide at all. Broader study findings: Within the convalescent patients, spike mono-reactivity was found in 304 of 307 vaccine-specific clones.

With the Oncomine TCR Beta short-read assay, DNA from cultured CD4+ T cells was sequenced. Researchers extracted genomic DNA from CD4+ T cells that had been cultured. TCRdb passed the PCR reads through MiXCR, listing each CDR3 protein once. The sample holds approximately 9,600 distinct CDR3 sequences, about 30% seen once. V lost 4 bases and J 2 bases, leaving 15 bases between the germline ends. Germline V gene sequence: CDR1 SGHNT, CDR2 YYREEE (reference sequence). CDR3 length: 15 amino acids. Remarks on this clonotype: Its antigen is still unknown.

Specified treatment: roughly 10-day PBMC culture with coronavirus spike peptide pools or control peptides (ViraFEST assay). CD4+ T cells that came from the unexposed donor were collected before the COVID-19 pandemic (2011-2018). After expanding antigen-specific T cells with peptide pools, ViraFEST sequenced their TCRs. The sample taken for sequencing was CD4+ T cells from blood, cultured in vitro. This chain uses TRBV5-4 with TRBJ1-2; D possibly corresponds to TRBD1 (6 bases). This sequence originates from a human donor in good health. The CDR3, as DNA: TGTGCCAGCAGCCTCCCAGGGGTCGGAAACTATGGCTACACCTTC. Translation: CASSLPGVGNYGYTF. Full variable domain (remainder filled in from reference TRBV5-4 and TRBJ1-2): ETGVTQSPTHLIKTRGQQVTLRCSSQSGHNTVSWYQQALGQGPQFIFQYYREEENGRGNFPPRFSGLQFPNYSSELNVNALELDDSALYLCASSLPGVGNYGYTFGSGTRLTVV.